This T cell receptor beta chain was identified in a study of blood T cell repertoires in COVID-19. Study in general: The United States, Italy and Spain were the sources of the acute and convalescent COVID-19 samples.

Some clones are missing from TCRdb's copy, which holds only in-frame ones; the method was immunoSEQ multiplex PCR. The sample consists of 150,000 to 250,000 clones, about nine tenths of them appearing once. From germline, CDR1 is SEHNR and CDR2 FQNEAQ (reference sequence). CDR3 length equals 17 residues. V dropped 4 bases and J dropped 2 bases, with 20 bases sitting between them. Participant ages covered about 18 to 89 years across approximately 25 US areas. Recovered status in Cohort 3 required two negative PCRs, clearance, or symptom resolution. The receptor's source is a woman in her thirties who had recovered from COVID-19. The sample consisted of PBMCs or T cells enriched from blood (not recorded which). V and J are TRBV7-9 and TRBJ2-5, with D possibly TRBD2 on 7 matching bases. CDR3 in amino acids: CASSSDLRGREQETQYF. The CDR3 bases are TGTGCCAGCAGCTCCGACCTAAGGGGGAGGGAACAAGAGACCCAGTACTTC.